This T cell receptor beta chain was sequenced for a study of T cell repertoires in cytomegalovirus infection. Via MiXCR, TCRdb re-called the reads, giving one row per CDR3 protein. The sample lists 400,000 to 600,000 distinct CDR3 sequences, roughly 42% seen once, with about 41% in the top ten. Trimming removed 7 bases at V and 11 bases at J, with 13 bases between. The CDR3 loop spans 11 amino acids. As to this clonotype: Its matching antigen is unknown.

This sample comprised cultured PBMCs, obtained from culture after CMV antigen stimulation. The chain recombines TRBV12-3 or TRBV12-4 with TRBJ2-3; D perhaps matches TRBD2 (6 bases). The TCR was taken from a human donor in good health (CMV status not recorded). Some clones in this sample may be carry-over from other donors' samples. The CDR3: CASTGGYVQYF. CDR3 sequence (DNA): TGTGCCAGCACTGGGGGGTATGTGCAGTATTTT.